This T cell receptor beta chain comes out of a study of spatial heterogeneity in lung cancer. TCRdb reprocessed the 5' RACE reads via MiXCR and lists one record per CDR3 protein. The sample carries 2,500 to 3,500 distinct CDR3 sequences, under 10% recorded once. Trimming cost V 0 bases and J 6 bases; bases outside gene matches: 4. The CDR3 has 15 amino acids. Germline V gives CDR1 SGDLS, CDR2 YYNGEE. Study-wide findings and caveats: Ubiquitous and regional expanded TCR counts tracked ubiquitous and regional nonsynonymous mutations, respectively. In tumors, expanded intratumoral alpha and beta TCR counts tracked mutation counts.

This clonotype appeared many times. Antigen specificity is unknown. Time point of the sample: sample taken at primary tumor resection. Around 68 TRACERx patients with early, untreated non-small cell lung cancer donated samples. Whole RNA, which was extracted from tumor, nontumor lung tissue or frozen PBMC, was sequenced without any cell sorting. Specimen: lung tumor tissue, collected at surgery. This chain uses TRBV9 with TRBJ2-7; 12 bases are shared with TRBD1. This receptor was taken from a female donor with early-stage non-small cell lung cancer. The CDR3 coding sequence is TGTGCCAGCAGCGTAGAAGGGACAGGGGGCCGCGAGCAGTACTTC. As protein: CASSVEGTGGREQYF.